This T cell receptor beta chain was sequenced for a study of regulatory T cells in long-lasting Graves disease. On the study more broadly: Persistent cases took antithyroid drugs over 5 years and stayed TSH receptor antibody positive. Study-level findings and limits: Accuracy might have suffered from few samples. Fewer public clonotypes were shared by new patients (approximately 1,000) than by persistent patients (2,741).

Library construction for TCR beta used iRepertoire HTBI primers and Arm-PCR of CDR3 regions. TCRdb independently ran MiXCR on the multiplex PCR reads; one entry per CDR3 protein. The data show hundreds of thousands of distinct CDR3 sequences, around 20% seen once. Concerning this clonotype: Its target is unknown.

V was pared by 0 bases and J by 0 bases, with 12 bases between. This CDR3 is built from 16 residues. The germline CDR1 and CDR2 sequences are SGDLS and YYNGEE. Time point: persistent/refractory GD, antithyroid drugs over 5 years with positive TRAb. The TCR library was made from RNA extracted from PBMCs. This rearrangement joins TRBV9 to TRBJ2-5; D is unclear. Material: peripheral blood mononuclear cells (PBMCs), obtained when the disease was refractory, from a patient treated with antithyroid drugs. The receptor was isolated from a female donor with Graves disease. The CDR3 sequence is CASSVGHAGYQETQYF. CDR3 nucleotide sequence: TGTGCCAGCAGCGTAGGTCACGCTGGGTACCAAGAGACCCAGTACTTC.